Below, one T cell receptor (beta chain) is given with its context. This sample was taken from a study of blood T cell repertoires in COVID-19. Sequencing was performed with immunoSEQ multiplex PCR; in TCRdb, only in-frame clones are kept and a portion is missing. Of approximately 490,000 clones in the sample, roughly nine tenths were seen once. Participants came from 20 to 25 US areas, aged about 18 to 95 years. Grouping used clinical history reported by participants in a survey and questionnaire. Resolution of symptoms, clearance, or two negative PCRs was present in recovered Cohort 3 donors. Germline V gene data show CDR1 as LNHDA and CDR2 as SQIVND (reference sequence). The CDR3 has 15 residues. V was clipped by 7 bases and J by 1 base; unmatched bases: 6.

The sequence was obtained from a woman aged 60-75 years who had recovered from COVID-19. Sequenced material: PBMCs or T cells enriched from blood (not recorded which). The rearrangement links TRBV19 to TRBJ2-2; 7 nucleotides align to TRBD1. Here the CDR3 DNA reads TGTGCCAGTAAATCCGGGACAGAGAACACCGGGGAGCTGTTTTTT. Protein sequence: CASKSGTENTGELFF.